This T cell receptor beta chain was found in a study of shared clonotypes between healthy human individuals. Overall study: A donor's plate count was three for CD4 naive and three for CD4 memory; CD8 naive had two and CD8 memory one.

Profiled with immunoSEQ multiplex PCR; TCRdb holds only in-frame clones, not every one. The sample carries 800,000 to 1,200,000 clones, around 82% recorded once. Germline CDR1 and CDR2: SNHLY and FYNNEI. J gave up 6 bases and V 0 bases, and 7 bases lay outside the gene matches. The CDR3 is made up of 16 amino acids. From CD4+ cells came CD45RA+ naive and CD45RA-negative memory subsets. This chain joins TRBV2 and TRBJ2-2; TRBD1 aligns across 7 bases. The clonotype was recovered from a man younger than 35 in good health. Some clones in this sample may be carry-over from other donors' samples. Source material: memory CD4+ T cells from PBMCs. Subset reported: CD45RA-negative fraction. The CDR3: CASSEALTGMPGELFF. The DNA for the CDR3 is TGTGCCAGCAGTGAAGCGCTGACAGGGATGCCCGGGGAGCTGTTTTTT.